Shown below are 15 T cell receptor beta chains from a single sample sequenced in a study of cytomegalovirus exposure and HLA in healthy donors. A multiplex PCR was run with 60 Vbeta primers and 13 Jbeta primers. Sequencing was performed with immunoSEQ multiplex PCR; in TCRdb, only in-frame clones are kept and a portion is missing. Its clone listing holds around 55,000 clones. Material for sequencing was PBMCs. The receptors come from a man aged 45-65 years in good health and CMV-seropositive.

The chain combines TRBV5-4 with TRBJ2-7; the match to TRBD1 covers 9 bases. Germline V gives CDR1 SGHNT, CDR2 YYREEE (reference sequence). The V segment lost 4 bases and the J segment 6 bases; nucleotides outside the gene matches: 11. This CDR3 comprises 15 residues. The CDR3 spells CASSPPPTGGGEQYF. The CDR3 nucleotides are TGTGCCAGCAGCCCCCCCCCGACAGGGGGAGGCGAGCAGTACTTC. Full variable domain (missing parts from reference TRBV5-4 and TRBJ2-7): ETGVTQSPTHLIKTRGQQVTLRCSSQSGHNTVSWYQQALGQGPQFIFQYYREEENGRGNFPPRFSGLQFPNYSSELNVNALELDDSALYLCASSPPPTGGGEQYFGPGTRLTVT.

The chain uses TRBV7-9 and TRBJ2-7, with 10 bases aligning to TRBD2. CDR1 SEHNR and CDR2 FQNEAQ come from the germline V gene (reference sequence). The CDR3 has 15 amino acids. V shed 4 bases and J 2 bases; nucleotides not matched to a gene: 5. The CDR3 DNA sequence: TGTGCCAGCAGCTCAGGACTAGCGGACCCCTACGAGCAGTACTTC. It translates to CASSSGLADPYEQYF.

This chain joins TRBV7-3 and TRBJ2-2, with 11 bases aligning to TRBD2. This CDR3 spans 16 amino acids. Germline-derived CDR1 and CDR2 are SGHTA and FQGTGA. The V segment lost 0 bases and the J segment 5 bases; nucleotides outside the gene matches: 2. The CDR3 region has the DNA TGTGCCAGCAGCTTAACGCTAGCGGGAGGAACCGGGGAGCTGTTTTTT. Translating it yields CASSLTLAGGTGELFF.

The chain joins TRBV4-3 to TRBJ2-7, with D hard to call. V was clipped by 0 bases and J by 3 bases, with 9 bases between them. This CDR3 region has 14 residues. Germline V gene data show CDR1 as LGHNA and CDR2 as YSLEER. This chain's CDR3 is CASSQDMTVYEQYF. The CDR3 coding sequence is TGCGCCAGCAGCCAAGATATGACTGTCTACGAGCAGTACTTC.

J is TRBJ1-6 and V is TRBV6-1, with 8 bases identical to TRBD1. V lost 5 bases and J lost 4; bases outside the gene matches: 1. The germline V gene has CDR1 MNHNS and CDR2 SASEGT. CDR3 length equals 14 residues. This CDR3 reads CASSRTGYNSPLHF. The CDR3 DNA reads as TGTGCCAGCAGTAGGACAGGGTATAATTCACCCCTCCACTTT.

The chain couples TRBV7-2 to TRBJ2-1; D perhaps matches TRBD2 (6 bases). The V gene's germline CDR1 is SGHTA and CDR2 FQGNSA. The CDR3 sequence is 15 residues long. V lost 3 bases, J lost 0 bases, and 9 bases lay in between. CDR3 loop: CASSLDYSSYNEQFF. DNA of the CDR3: TGTGCCAGCAGCTTGGACTATAGCTCCTACAATGAGCAGTTCTTC.

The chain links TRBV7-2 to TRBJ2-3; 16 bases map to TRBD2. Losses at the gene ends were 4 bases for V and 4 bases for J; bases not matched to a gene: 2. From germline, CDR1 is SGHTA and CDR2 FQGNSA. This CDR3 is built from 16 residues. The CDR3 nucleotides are TGTGCCAGCAGCTCGGGACTAGCGGGAGGGGCAGATACGCAGTATTTT. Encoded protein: CASSSGLAGGADTQYF.

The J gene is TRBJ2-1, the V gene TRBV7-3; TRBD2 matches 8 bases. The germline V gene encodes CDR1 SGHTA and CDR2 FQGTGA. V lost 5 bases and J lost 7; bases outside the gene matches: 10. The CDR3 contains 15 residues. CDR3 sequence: CASSPAPGLGNEQFF. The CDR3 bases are TGTGCCAGCAGCCCCGCTCCGGGACTAGGGAATGAGCAGTTCTTC.

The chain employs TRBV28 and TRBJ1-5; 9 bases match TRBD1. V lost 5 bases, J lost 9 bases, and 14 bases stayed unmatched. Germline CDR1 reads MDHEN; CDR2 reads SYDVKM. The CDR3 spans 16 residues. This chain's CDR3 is CASSPWTGASPLPQHF. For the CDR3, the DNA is TGTGCCAGCAGTCCGTGGACAGGGGCCTCCCCTTTGCCCCAGCATTTT.

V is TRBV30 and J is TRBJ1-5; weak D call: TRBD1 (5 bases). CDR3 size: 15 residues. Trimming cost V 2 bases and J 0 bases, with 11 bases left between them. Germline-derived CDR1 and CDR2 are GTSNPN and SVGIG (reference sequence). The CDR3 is CAWSRDSYSNQPQHF. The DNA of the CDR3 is TGTGCCTGGAGTCGAGACAGCTATAGCAATCAGCCCCAGCATTTT.

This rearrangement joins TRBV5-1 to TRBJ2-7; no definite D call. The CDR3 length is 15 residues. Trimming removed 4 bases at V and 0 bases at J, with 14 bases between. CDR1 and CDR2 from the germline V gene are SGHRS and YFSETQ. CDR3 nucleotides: TGCGCCAGCAGCCCTGAGACTCTCGTCTCCTACGAGCAGTACTTC. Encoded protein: CASSPETLVSYEQYF. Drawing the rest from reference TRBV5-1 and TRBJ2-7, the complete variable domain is KAGVTQTPRYLIKTRGQQVTLSCSPISGHRSVSWYQQTPGQGLQFLFEYFSETQRNKGNFPGRFSGRQFSNSRSEMNVSTLELGDSALYLCASSPETLVSYEQYFGPGTRLTVT.

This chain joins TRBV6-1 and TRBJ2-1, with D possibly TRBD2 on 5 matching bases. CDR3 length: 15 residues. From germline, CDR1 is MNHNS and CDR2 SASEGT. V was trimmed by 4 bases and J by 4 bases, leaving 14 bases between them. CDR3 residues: CASSASWTNYNEQFF. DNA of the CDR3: TGTGCCAGCAGTGCTAGCTGGACCAATTACAATGAGCAGTTCTTC.

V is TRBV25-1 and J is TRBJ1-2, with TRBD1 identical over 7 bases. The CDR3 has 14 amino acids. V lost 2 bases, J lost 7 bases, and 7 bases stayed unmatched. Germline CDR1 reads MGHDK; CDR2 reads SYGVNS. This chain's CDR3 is CASSENGQGGGYTF. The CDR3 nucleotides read TGTGCCAGCAGTGAAAATGGGCAGGGGGGTGGCTACACCTTC.

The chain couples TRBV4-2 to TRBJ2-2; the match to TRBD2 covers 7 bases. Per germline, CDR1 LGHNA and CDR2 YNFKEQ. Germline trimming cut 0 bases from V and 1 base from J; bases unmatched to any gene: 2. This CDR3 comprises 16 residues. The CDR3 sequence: CASSQESSGNTGELFF. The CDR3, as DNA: TGTGCCAGCAGCCAAGAGTCTAGCGGGAACACCGGGGAGCTGTTTTTT.

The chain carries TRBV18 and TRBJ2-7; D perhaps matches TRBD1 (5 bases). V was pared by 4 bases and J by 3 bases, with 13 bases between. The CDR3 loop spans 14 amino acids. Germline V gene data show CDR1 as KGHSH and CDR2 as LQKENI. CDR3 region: CASSLQGKGYEQYF. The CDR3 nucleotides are TGTGCCAGCTCACTCCAGGGAAAGGGCTACGAGCAGTACTTC.